Following are 28 T cell receptor beta chains from one sample sequenced in a study of tumor and adjacent non-tumor tissue in lung cancer. A modified ARM-PCR protocol with three rounds of nested PCR amplified TCRbeta. TCRdb reprocessed the multiplex PCR reads via MiXCR and lists one record per CDR3 protein. The top ten clones hold around half of a sample with roughly 75,000 distinct CDR3 sequences, roughly 80% of them seen once. This sample's RNA came from whole unsorted tissue. The normal lung tissue was taken more than 3 cm from the tumor edge. The sample consisted of distant non-tumor lung tissue. The receptors here all came from a man between 60 and 70 years old with non-small cell lung cancer.

For this clonotype: Relative to the germline gene, one junction end is altered; a read error may explain this. The genes are TRBV11-1 and TRBJ2-3, with 8 nucleotides matching TRBD1. This CDR3 has 13 amino acids. Germline V gene sequence: CDR1 SGHAT, CDR2 FQDESV (reference sequence). CDR3 sequence reads: CASSFQGAFTKYF. CDR3 nucleotides: TGTGCCAGCAGCTTTCAGGGGGCATTTACGAAGTATTTT.

To note about this clonotype: Since the CDR3 does not end with the conserved phenylalanine or tryptophan, this likely comes from a read error. This chain connects TRBV5-6 to TRBJ1-1; maybe TRBD1 (5 bases). The germline gives CDR1 SGHDT, CDR2 YYEEEE. The CDR3 is made up of 13 amino acids. The CDR3 DNA is TGTGACAACAGCTTGCTTCAGGGCAGTGAAGCTTTCTTA. As protein: CDNSLLQGSEAFL.

Regarding this clonotype: One end of the junction is discordant with germline, which a read error may explain. The chain carries TRBV6-2 or TRBV6-3 and TRBJ1-1, with no clear D. The CDR3 runs 13 residues. Per germline, CDR1 MNHEY and CDR2 SVGEGT. As DNA, the CDR3 is TGTGCCAGCAGTACATTCCCGAACACTGAAGCTGTCTTT. This gives the protein CASSTFPNTEAVF.

Of note for this clonotype: At one end, the junction sequence differs from germline, possibly due to a read error. The chain has TRBV11-3 and TRBJ2-3; a possible D gene is TRBD2 (5 bases). In germline, CDR1 is SGHNT, CDR2 YENEEA. The CDR3 contains 16 residues. The CDR3 reads CVSSPRTSRVTDTQYF. The CDR3 DNA reads TGTGTCAGCAGCCCACGCACTTCGAGGGTCACAGATACGCAGTATTTT.

About this clonotype: The junction and the germline gene differ at one end; a read error may be behind it. The V and J genes are TRBV5-4 and TRBJ2-6; the D gene is possibly TRBD1 (5 bases). Germline loops: CDR1 SGHNT, CDR2 YYREEE (reference sequence). CDR3 size: 18 residues. CDR3 in DNA: TGTGCCAACAGCCCTTGCTCAGGGCCTCCCTCTGGGGCCAACGTCCTGACTTTC. This encodes CANSPCSGPPSGANVLTF.

On this clonotype: One end of the junction fails to match germline, which may point to a read error. The chain employs TRBV11-2 and TRBJ1-1; D is undetermined. The length of the CDR3 is 14 residues. Germline values: CDR1 SGHAT, CDR2 FQNNGV. The CDR3 loop reads CASSPVRLNTETFF. The CDR3 DNA reads TGTGCCAGCAGCCCCGTCAGGCTTAACACTGAAACTTTCTTT.

A remark on this clonotype: Lacking the conserved final phenylalanine or tryptophan, this CDR3 likely reflects a read error. Because the CDR3's place on the DNA is in doubt, the DNA is left out and the CDR3 is given as listed by TCRdb. The chain employs TRBV6-2 or TRBV6-3 and TRBJ2-1; the table's D call, TRBD2, was not checked against the DNA. The CDR3 spans 15 amino acids, including both terminal residues. CDR1 is MNHEY, CDR2 SVGEGT, per germline. The CDR3 sequence: CASSYPAGGPGEKLL.

In regard to this clonotype: It may be a read error: a sequence one base away is much more abundant. J is TRBJ2-2 and V is TRBV30, with 8 bases matching TRBD2. The CDR3 totals 14 residues. CDR1 and CDR2 from the germline V gene are GTSNPN and SVGIG (reference sequence). The CDR3 loop is CAWNNGGGTEELFF. The DNA for the CDR3 is TGTGCCTGGAACAACGGGGGGGGCACCGAGGAGCTGTTTTTT.

About this clonotype: This CDR3 fails to terminate in the conserved phenylalanine or tryptophan, so it likely reflects a read error. V usage is TRBV20-1 and J usage is TRBJ2-1; D perhaps matches TRBD2 (5 bases). The CDR3 sequence is 14 residues long. CDR1 is DFQATT, CDR2 SNEGSKA, per germline (reference sequence). V gave up 3 bases and J gave up 5 bases, with 14 bases separating them. CDR3 region: CSASLRRVDNEQFY. CDR3 DNA sequence: TGCAGTGCTAGTCTCCGGCGGGTAGACAATGAGCAGTTCTAC.

Details on this clonotype: A junction end diverges from the germline sequence, so it may reflect a read error. The V gene is TRBV29-1, the J gene TRBJ2-7; 9 nucleotides agree with TRBD1. Germline values: CDR1 SQVTM, CDR2 ANQGSEA. This CDR3 contains 16 residues. As DNA, the CDR3 is TGCAGCGTTCAAACCCGGACAGGGGATGAGGAAGACGAGCAGTATTTC. It translates to CSVQTRTGDEEDEQYF.

With regard to this clonotype: The conserved phenylalanine or tryptophan is not found at the CDR3 terminus, so this likely reflects a read error. The DNA is omitted, as the CDR3 cannot be located on it reliably, and the CDR3 follows TCRdb's listing. V and J are TRBV13 and TRBJ2-2. Including both end residues, the CDR3 is 12 amino acids long. Germline CDR1 and CDR2: PRHDT and FYEKMQ (reference sequence). The chain's CDR3 is CASSRPAGELSI.

Of note for this clonotype: The junction and the germline gene differ at one end; a read error may be behind it. The chain couples TRBV6-5 to TRBJ1-6; 9 positions agree with TRBD1. Germline V gene data show CDR1 as MNHEY and CDR2 as SVGAGI. The CDR3 has 18 residues. The CDR3 loop is CANNYGSTGGAPNSPLHF. The CDR3 DNA follows: TGTGCCAACAATTACGGTAGCACAGGGGGCGCCCCAAACTCACCCCTTCACTTT.

Note on this clonotype: A clone one base away is much larger, so this may be a read error. This chain uses TRBV20-1 with TRBJ1-4; D is unclear. Germline CDR1 reads DFQATT; CDR2 reads SNEGSKA (reference sequence). The CDR3 length is 14 residues. Trimming took off 4 bases at V and 5 bases at J, with 14 bases between the two ends. This CDR3 reads CSATLYSRNEKLFF. CDR3 DNA sequence: TGCAGTGCTACCTTGTACAGTCGGAATGAAAAACTGTTTTTT.

The V and J genes are TRBV11-2 and TRBJ2-5; D may be TRBD1 (5 bases). Germline V gene lookup returns CDR1 SGHAT and CDR2 FQNNGV. The CDR3 totals 13 residues. CDR3 amino acids: CPSSPTGEETQYF. DNA of the CDR3: TGTCCTAGTAGCCCTACAGGCGAAGAGACCCAGTACTTC.

A word on this clonotype: The junction departs from the called germline gene at one end, perhaps through a read error. The J gene is TRBJ2-2, the V gene TRBV11-3; 8 bases map to TRBD2. Germline lookup yields CDR1 SGHNT and CDR2 YENEEA. The length of the CDR3 is 18 residues. The CDR3 region is CVSSSLGAGVYRVGELFF. The CDR3 bases are TGTGTCAGCAGCTCCCTGGGAGCGGGAGTATACAGAGTCGGGGAGCTGTTTTTT.

This clonotype was seen many times. This chain joins TRBV12-3 or TRBV12-4 and TRBJ2-3; D gene ambiguous. The CDR3 runs to 12 residues. Trimming removed 3 bases at V and 0 bases at J, with 1 base between. The CDR3 region has the DNA TGTGCCAGCAGTTTCAGCACAGATACGCAGTATTTT. This gives the protein CASSFSTDTQYF.

This clonotype has just a few counts. The chain carries TRBV5-1 and TRBJ1-1; 11 bases align to TRBD1. The ends lost 0 bases at V and 0 bases at J; junction bases unmatched: 10. Germline CDR1 is SGHRS and CDR2 is YFSETQ. The CDR3 is 19 residues long. CDR3 in DNA: TGCGCCAGCAGCTTGGTGCCAACCGGGACAGGGGGGTTGAACACTGAAGCTTTCTTT. Translated, it gives CASSLVPTGTGGLNTEAFF.

A few counts support this clonotype. It may be a read error: a sequence one base away is much more abundant. The rearrangement joins TRBV4-2 to TRBJ1-2; TRBD1 might be the D (6 bases). The CDR3 is 14 residues long. V shed 7 bases and J shed 2 bases, with 14 bases lying between them. The germline V gene encodes CDR1 LGHNA and CDR2 YNFKEQ. CDR3 loop: CASNQAGQNYGYTF. The CDR3 DNA sequence: TGTGCCAGCAACCAGGCAGGACAGAACTATGGCTACACCTTC.

Remarks on this clonotype: This may come from a read error, since a much larger clone is one base off. The rearrangement joins TRBV20-1 to TRBJ1-5; 8 bases fit TRBD1. CDR3 length equals 15 residues. After removal of 3 bases from V and 3 bases from J, the junction contained 7 bases not matched to a gene. From germline, CDR1 is DFQATT and CDR2 SNEGSKA (reference sequence). DNA of the CDR3: TGCAGTGCTAGCCCAGGGGGCAGGGACAATCAGCCCCAGCATTTT. Amino acid sequence: CSASPGGRDNQPQHF.

Comment on this clonotype: The junction departs from germline at one end; a sequencing error may be responsible. The J gene is TRBJ2-1, the V gene TRBV20-1; 9 nucleotides line up with TRBD2. CDR1 and CDR2 (germline): DFQATT, SNEGSKA (reference sequence). The CDR3 contains 17 residues. The CDR3: CSARTVISGGAVNVQFF. In DNA, the CDR3 is TGCAGTGCTAGGACGGTTATTAGCGGGGGAGCCGTAAATGTGCAGTTCTTC.

The V gene is TRBV29-1, the J gene TRBJ1-5, with TRBD1 as a possible D gene (5 bases). The closer fit of TRBJ2-3 to the DNA end suggests the J call may be wrong. This CDR3 is built from 12 residues. Germline CDR1 is SQVTM and CDR2 is ANQGSEA. The CDR3 DNA sequence: TGCAGCGTTGGGGCCAGGGATCAGCCCCAGTATTTT. It codes for CSVGARDQPQYF.

V and J are TRBV20-1 and TRBJ2-3, with D possibly being TRBD1 or TRBD2 (6 bases each). Trimming stripped 5 bases from V and 12 bases from J, with 21 bases between. This CDR3 has 13 residues. In germline, CDR1 is DFQATT, CDR2 SNEGSKA (reference sequence). The CDR3 protein is CSASGANTDIQYF. In DNA, the CDR3 is TGCAGTGCTTCGGGGGCAAACACAGATATACAGTATTTT.

The table lists this clonotype with a count of one. The chain is built from TRBV6-4 and TRBJ2-1; 7 bases are shared with TRBD1. The germline CDR1 and CDR2 sequences are MRHNA and SNTAGT. The V and J ends lost 1 base and 7 bases, in that order; junction bases with no gene match: 7. The CDR3 totals 15 residues. The CDR3 is CASSDLRGPWNEQFF. The CDR3 DNA reads TGTGCCAGCAGTGACTTGAGGGGGCCGTGGAATGAGCAGTTCTTC.

This clonotype has ten or more counts. V usage is TRBV6-4 and J usage is TRBJ2-1; D perhaps matches TRBD1 (6 bases). CDR3 length: 18 residues. Looked up from germline, CDR1 is MRHNA and CDR2 is SNTAGT. Deletions cut 3 bases from V and 2 bases from J, with 20 bases between. The CDR3 sequence: CASSESARGKRTYNEQFF. The CDR3 DNA reads as TGTGCCAGCAGTGAGTCCGCTAGGGGGAAAAGGACCTACAATGAGCAGTTCTTC.

With respect to this clonotype: A read error may account for a junction end that differs from germline. The chain couples TRBV5-5 to TRBJ2-7; 8 nucleotides line up with TRBD1. Per the germline V gene, CDR1 is SGHKS and CDR2 is YYEKEE (reference sequence). The CDR3 has 14 amino acids. CDR3 bases: TGTGCCAGCGGCACCTCCCAGGGGGCGATCGAGCAGTGCTTC. The encoded protein is CASGTSQGAIEQCF.

The V and J genes are TRBV7-8 and TRBJ2-1, with D unresolved. CDR1 is SGHVS and CDR2 is FQNEAQ in the germline V gene. Trimming removed 0 bases at V and 4 bases at J, with 10 bases between. The CDR3 consists of 15 residues. The CDR3 is CASSLAAGRYNEQFF. The CDR3 DNA reads TGTGCCAGCAGCTTAGCGGCCGGAAGGTACAATGAGCAGTTCTTC. The full variable domain, in which reference TRBV7-8 and TRBJ2-1 provide the parts outside the CDR3, is GAGVSQSPRYKVAKRGQDVALRCDPISGHVSLFWYQQALGQGPEFLTYFQNEAQLDKSGLPSDRFFAERPEGSVSTLKIQRTQQEDSAVYLCASSLAAGRYNEQFFGPGTRLTVL.

The chain has TRBV6-5 and TRBJ2-5; tentatively, D is TRBD1 (6 bases). Germline CDR1 reads MNHEY; CDR2 reads SVGAGI. V was pared by 6 bases and J by 11 bases, with 19 bases between. This CDR3 spans 13 amino acids. The CDR3 DNA is TGTGCCAGCAGCCCTAAACAGGGCAATGAGCAGTACTTC. Protein: CASSPKQGNEQYF.

The V and J genes are TRBV5-1 and TRBJ2-1; tentatively, D is TRBD2 (5 bases). Germline V gene sequence: CDR1 SGHRS, CDR2 YFSETQ. CDR3 length equals 20 residues. Trimming took off 1 base at V and 2 bases at J, with 25 bases between the two ends. CDR3 DNA: TGCGCCAGCAGCTTGTGTGGTGGAGGCACCTGTCGAAAGACCTACAATGAGCAGTTCTTC. Its protein is CASSLCGGGTCRKTYNEQFF.